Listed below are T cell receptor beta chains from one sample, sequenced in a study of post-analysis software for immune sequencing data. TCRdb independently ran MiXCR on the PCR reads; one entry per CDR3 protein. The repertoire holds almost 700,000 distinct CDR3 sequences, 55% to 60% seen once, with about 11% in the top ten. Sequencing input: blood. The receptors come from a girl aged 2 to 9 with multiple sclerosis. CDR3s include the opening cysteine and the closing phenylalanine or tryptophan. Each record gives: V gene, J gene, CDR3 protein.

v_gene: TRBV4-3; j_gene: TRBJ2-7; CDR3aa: CASSQSSPSSSYEQYF
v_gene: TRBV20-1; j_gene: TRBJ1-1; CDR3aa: CSAIDLRGTEAFF
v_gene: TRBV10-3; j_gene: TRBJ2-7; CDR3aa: CAIGEELSYEQYF
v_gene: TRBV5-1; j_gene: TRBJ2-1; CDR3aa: CASSLGSRDNEQFF
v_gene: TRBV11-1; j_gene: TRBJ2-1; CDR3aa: CASGGRGGTSNEQFF
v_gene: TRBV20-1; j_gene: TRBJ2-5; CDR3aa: CSARDPRTGETQYF
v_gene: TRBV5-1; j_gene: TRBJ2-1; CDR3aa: CASSYDRVPYNEQFF
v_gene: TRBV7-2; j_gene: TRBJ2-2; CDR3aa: CASSRPGTGITGELFF
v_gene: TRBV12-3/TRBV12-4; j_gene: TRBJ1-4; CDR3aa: CASSLSRRSANEKLFF
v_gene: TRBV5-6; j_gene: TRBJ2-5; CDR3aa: CASSLDPGARETQYF
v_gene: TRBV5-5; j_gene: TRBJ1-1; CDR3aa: CASSLERRGTEAFF
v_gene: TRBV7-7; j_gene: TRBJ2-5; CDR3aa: CASSSGYPGETQYF
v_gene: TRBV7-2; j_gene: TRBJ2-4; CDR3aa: CASSPEGGGNIQYF
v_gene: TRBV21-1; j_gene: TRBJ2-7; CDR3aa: CASSKKEGQLYEQYF
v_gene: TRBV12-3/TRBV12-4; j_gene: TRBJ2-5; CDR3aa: CASPPRAGETQYF
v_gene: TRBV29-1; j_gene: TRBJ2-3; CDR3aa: CSVEELAGGTDTQYF
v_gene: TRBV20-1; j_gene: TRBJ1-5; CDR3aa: CSARATAGNSNQPQHF
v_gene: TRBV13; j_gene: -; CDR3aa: CASSLRDRGLHEQYF
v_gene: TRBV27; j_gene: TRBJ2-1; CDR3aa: CASSPTLAGGGYNEQFF
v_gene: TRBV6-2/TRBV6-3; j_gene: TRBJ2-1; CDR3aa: CASSYSDVGNEQFF
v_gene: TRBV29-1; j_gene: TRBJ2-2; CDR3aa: CSVNRANTGELFF
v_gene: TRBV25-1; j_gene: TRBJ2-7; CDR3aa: CASSGPGGRAHEQYF
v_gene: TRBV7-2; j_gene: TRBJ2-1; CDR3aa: CASSAGPGDNEQFF
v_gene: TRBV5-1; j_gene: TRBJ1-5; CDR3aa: CASRGAANQPQHF
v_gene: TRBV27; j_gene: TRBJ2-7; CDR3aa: CASSLGGLEQYF
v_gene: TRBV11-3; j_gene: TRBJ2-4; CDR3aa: CASSLGAGGKNIQYF
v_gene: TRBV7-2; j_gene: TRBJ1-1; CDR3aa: CASSPRANTEAFF
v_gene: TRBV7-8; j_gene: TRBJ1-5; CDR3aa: CASSSLARTGAYVSNQPQHF
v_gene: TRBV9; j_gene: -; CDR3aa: CASSANDSPGGTQYF
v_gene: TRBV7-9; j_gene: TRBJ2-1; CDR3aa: CASSSEGGWEQFF
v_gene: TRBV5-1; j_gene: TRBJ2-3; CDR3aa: CASSFDISSTDTQYF
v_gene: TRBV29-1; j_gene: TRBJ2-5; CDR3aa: CSVQPQETQYF
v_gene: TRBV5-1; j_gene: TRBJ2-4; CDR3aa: CASSLHPAKNIQYF
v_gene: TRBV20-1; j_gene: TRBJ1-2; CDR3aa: CSARPVDYGYTF
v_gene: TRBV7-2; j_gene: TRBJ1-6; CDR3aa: CASSLTGSNSPLHF
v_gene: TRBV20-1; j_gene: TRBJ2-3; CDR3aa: CSARDGGTDTDTQYF
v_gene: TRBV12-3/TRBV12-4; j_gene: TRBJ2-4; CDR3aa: CASRWGTRQNIQYF
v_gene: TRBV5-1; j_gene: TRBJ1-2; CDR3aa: CASFEGAYGYTF
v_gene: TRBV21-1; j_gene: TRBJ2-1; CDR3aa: CASSNPGRYKIKAYNEQFF
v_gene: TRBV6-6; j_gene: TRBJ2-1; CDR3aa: CASRQGYTGNEQFF
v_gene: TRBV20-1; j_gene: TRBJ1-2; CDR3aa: CSASRDGYTF
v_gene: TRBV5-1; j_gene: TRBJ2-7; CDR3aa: CASSLRAGGLYEQYF
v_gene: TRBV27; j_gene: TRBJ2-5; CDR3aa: CASSLGIEACLPGAPLPWRETQYF
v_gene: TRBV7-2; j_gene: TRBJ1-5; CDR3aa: CASTTEPRFSNQPQHF
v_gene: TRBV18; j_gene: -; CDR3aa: CASSPAVTHPFHEQYF
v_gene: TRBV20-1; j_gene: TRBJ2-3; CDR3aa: CSARVALTDTQYF
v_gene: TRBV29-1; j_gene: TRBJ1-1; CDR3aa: CSVEEEGGGLYGEAFF
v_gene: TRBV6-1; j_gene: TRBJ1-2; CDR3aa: CASSEAGYYGYTF
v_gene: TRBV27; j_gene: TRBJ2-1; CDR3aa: CASSLRAYEQFF
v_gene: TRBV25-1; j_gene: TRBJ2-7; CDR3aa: CATSGTSGSSPYEQYF
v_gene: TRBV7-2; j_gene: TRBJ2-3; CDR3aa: CASSSRGQGTDTQYF
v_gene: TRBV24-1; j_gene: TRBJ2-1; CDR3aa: CATSSSGKHNEQFF
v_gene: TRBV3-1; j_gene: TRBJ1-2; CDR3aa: CASSPGQGAIGYTF
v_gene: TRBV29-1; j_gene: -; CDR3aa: CSLWAPPSYEQYF
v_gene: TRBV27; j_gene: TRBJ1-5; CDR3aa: CASSLTGQGGYLGNQPQHF
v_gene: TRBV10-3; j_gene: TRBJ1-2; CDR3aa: CAISAPGQGGYGYTF
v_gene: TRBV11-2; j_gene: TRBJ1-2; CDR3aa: CASSSRQVANYGYTF
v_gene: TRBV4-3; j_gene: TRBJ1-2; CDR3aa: CASSQEEGAGGLTF
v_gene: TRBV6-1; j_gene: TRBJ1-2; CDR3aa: CASSLTGATSDYGYTF
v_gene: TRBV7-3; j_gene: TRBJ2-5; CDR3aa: CASSLPPGGTKETQYF